This T cell receptor (beta chain) was profiled in a study of control samples from healthy donors and cancer patients. Some clones are missing from TCRdb's copy, which holds only in-frame ones; the method was immunoSEQ multiplex PCR. The top ten clones hold about 2% of a sample with approximately 180,000 clones, 91% of them seen once. Germline values: CDR1 MGHDK, CDR2 SYGVNS. There are 15 residues in the CDR3. Trimming removed 2 bases from V and 4 bases from J, with 12 bases in between. The chain uses TRBV25-1 and TRBJ1-5; tentative D call: TRBD1 (5 bases). Sequencing was carried out using blood. This sequence was found in a middle-aged woman in good health. CDR3: CASSEPGTGNQPQHF. The CDR3 DNA follows: TGTGCCAGCAGTGAACCAGGGACTGGAAATCAGCCCCAGCATTTT.